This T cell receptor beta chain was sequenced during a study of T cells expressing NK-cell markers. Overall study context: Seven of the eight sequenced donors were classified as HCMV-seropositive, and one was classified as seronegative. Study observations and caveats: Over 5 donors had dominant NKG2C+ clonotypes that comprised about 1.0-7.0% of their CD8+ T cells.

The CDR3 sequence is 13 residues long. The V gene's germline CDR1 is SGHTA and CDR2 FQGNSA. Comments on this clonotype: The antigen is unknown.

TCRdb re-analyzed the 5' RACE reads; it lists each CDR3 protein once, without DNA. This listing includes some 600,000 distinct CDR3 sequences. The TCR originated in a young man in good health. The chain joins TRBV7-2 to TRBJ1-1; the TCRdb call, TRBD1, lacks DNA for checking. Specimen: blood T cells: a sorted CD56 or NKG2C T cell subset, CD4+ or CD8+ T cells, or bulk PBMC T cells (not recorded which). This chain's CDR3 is CASSGRGRLSAFF.